This TCR beta chain derives from a study of blood T cell repertoires in COVID-19. Study-level information: PBMCs, B-cell-depleted T cells, or T cells were the source of the cDNA or gDNA that made up the material.

Trimming at V came to 4 bases and at J to 8 bases, leaving 4 bases not matched to a gene. Germline CDR1 and CDR2: LNHDA and SQIVND (reference sequence). This CDR3 has 12 residues. Assay used: immunoSEQ multiplex PCR; TCRdb lists only in-frame clones, some missing. The sample records approximately 130,000 clones, roughly four fifths being singletons. Recovery among Cohort 3 donors was established by two negative PCRs, clearance, or symptom resolution. The TCR comes from a young man who had recovered from COVID-19. The rearrangement links TRBV19 to TRBJ1-1; TRBD1 matches at 7 bases. Sequencing was done on a sample of PBMCs or T cells enriched from blood (not recorded which). CDR3 protein: CASSTRGQEAFF. In nucleotides, the CDR3 is TGTGCCAGTAGTACGAGGGGGCAAGAAGCTTTCTTT.